This T cell receptor beta chain was sequenced in a study of CD8 T cells in ankylosing spondylitis. The study, taken as a whole, reports: Ankylosing spondylitis blood appeared to carry a characteristic TCR beta motif of roughly 8 highly homologous variants. In ankylosing spondylitis patients, matched synovial fluid reportedly showed significant enrichment of disease-linked clones.

Remarks on this clonotype: No antigen is known for it.

TCRdb fed the 5' RACE reads into MiXCR, producing one record per CDR3 protein. The data contain some 130,000 distinct CDR3 sequences, roughly 8.8% of them singletons. J was trimmed by 2 bases and V by 6 bases; bases with no gene match: 6. Germline CDR1 and CDR2: SSHAT and FNYEAQ (reference sequence). This CDR3 contains 15 residues. Sequencing was done on a sample of blood, either unsorted or a sorted T cell fraction (not recorded which). The V and J genes are TRBV7-7 and TRBJ2-3, with TRBD2 matching over 9 bases. This clonotype was sampled from a male donor with ankylosing spondylitis or in good health (not recorded which). The CDR3 DNA follows: TGTGCCAGCAGTCAGACTAGCGGCTACACAGATACGCAGTATTTT. This translates into CASSQTSGYTDTQYF.